This section outlines one T cell receptor (beta chain) sequence together with its context. Its antigen specificity is not known. No much larger clone exists at a distance of one base, and base qualities are not known. Sequences MGHRA (CDR1) and YSYEKL (CDR2) are obtained from the germline V gene. Taken from cysteine to phenylalanine, the CDR3 has 14 residues. CDR3 DNA is the only sequence kept; it has 42 bases, read in frame from the first base. The junction shows trimming of 2 bases on V and 6 bases on J, plus 10 bases between the germline ends. The trial excluded patients who had a history of autoimmune disease or were on systemic immunosuppression. Peripheral blood for TCR sequencing was drawn from every dose cohort at baseline, at cycle 4 day 1 and at cycle 7 day 1. The samples were taken from a phase I, first-in-human, multicenter, open-label dose-escalation trial of ivuxolimab. Adults with locally advanced or metastatic head and neck squamous cell, hepatocellular, melanoma or renal cell carcinoma were enrolled in the trial. Before TCR sequencing, CD4+ and CD8+ T cells were separately sorted from peripheral blood.

These data come from a study of OX40 agonist ivuxolimab in advanced cancers. With regard to the full study: Ivuxolimab was an agonistic, fully human IgG2 monoclonal antibody directed against OX40 (CD134), a costimulatory receptor. Partial responses occurred in three dose-escalation patients, of whom one had hepatocellular carcinoma and two had cutaneous melanoma. The point of sequencing TCRbeta in the periphery was to test whether ivuxolimab changed TCR sequence diversity and drove clonal T-cell expansion. Patients were allowed to have had prior anti-PD-1, anti-PD-L1 or anti-CTLA-4 therapy, and around 37% of the dose-escalation patients had previously received checkpoint inhibitors. The paper reports the monotherapy dose-escalation portion (N of about 47 patients) of the phase I ivuxolimab trial. The dose-escalation cohort was over 70% male with a mean age of approximately 59 years, ranging from roughly 20 to 80. Intravenous ivuxolimab was administered to patients every 2 weeks at six dose levels: 0.01, 0.1, 0.3, 1.5, 3 and 10 mg/kg. Of the approximately 54 patients in dose escalation, around 20 had hepatocellular carcinoma, about 15 had melanoma, 9 had renal cell carcinoma and 9 had head and neck cancer. The research as a whole found: After ivuxolimab, more expanded clones were found on average in CD8+ T cells than in CD4+ T cells. Low levels of normalized T-cell clonal expansion were also seen in some patients who did not respond. The antigen specificity of the clonally expanded peripheral T cells was not determined. At doses of 0.1 to 3.0 mg/kg, clonal expansion of both CD4+ and CD8+ blood T cells was observed from baseline to week 6. In partial responders in the 0.1-3.0 mg/kg groups, normalized peripheral clonal expansion was found to be among the lowest, especially among CD8+ T cells.

To sequence the TCRbeta CDR3 region, genomic DNA was isolated from the sorted cells. The immunoSEQ Assay was used to sequence the TCRbeta CDR3 regions. TCRdb limited this immuneACCESS table to in-frame rearrangements with V and J called. A share of clones is missing; checked studies link under half to unresolved V genes, and the rest is unexplained. The sample profile shows 5,000 or so clones; approximately 66% of them were found once. The ten largest clones represent around three quarters of the sample. This receptor was obtained from an adult with an advanced solid tumor such as melanoma, head and neck, liver or kidney cancer. Recombination connected TRBV4-1 to TRBJ1-4; 5 matching bases give a weak D call of TRBD1. The specimen comprised CD4+ or CD8+ T cells sorted from blood, sampled in a trial of the OX40 agonist ivuxolimab. The DNA is TGCGCCAGCAGCCAATCGGGGCCTGATGAAAAACTGTTTTTT. This encodes CASSQSGPDEKLFF.